A selection of T cell receptor beta chains follows, all from one sample in a study of a mutant IDH1 vaccine in newly diagnosed glioma. Repertoires were generated with immunoSEQ multiplex PCR, while TCRdb's copy carries only in-frame clones and drops some. The data contain more than 55,000 clones, about three quarters of them seen just once; the ten biggest clones take up around 8.4%. These TCRs are of unknown antigen specificity. This specimen was PBMCs, taken from a glioma patient whose treatment included an IDH1 peptide vaccine. The source is a woman between 40 and 50 years old with glioma. Some clones in this sample may be carry-over from other donors' samples. The CDR3 runs from the conserved cysteine through the conserved F or W. D genes are given only for firm matches. Size is stated for part of the rows, as once, few or many counts, or as a class when the clone is expanded.

TRBV18,18,TRBJ1-1,TRBD1,.,TGTGCCAGCTCACATCAATCGGGACAGGAGGGGATGAACACTGAAGCTTTCTTT,CASSHQSGQEGMNTEAFF
TRBV30,10,TRBJ1-1,.,.,TGTGCCCTCGGACACTCCGAAGCTTTCTTT,CALGHSEAFF
TRBV5-1,13,TRBJ1-3,TRBD1,.,TGCGCCAGCAGCATGGGACAGGGAAACACCATATATTTT,CASSMGQGNTIYF
TRBV19,16,TRBJ2-2,.,.,TGTGCCAGTAGTATAGACGGCGCGCTGGGAACCGGGGAGCTGTTTTTT,CASSIDGALGTGELFF
TRBV5-4,15,TRBJ1-5,.,few,TGTGCCAGCAGCTTGGGTACAGCCAGCAATCAGCCCCAGCATTTT,CASSLGTASNQPQHF
TRBV21-1,12,TRBJ2-3,.,.,TGTGCCAGCAGCAAACCCGGAGATACGCAGTATTTT,CASSKPGDTQYF
TRBV30,12,TRBJ2-7,.,.,TGTGCCTGGAGTAAGGGGTCTTACGAGCAGTACTTC,CAWSKGSYEQYF
TRBV25-1,12,TRBJ2-7,.,.,TGTGCCAGCAGTGAGCAGGGATACGAGCAGTACTTC,CASSEQGYEQYF
TRBV30,14,TRBJ2-1,.,.,TGTGCCTGGAGTGTACAAGGTCGCTACAATGAGCAGTTCTTC,CAWSVQGRYNEQFF
TRBV25-1,14,TRBJ1-2,TRBD1,.,TGTGCCAGCAGTGGGACAGGGGGCGCAGGGGGCTACACCTTC,CASSGTGGAGGYTF
TRBV19,14,TRBJ1-1,.,.,TGTGCCAGTAGCTGGGTGGGAGGGAGCACTGAAGCTTTCTTT,CASSWVGGSTEAFF
TRBV7-7,16,TRBJ2-2,.,.,TGTGCTAGCAGCCTGGGGCAGGGGCCCCCGACCGGGGAGCTGTTTTTT,CASSLGQGPPTGELFF
TRBV7-2,12,TRBJ1-3,.,.,TGTGCCAGCCCCTCCCCGAGGGGCGCCATATATTTT,CASPSPRGAIYF
TRBV27,17,TRBJ2-3,.,.,TGTGCCAGCAGTTTACTTCAGGGGCTGGCGAGCACAGATACGCAGTATTTT,CASSLLQGLASTDTQYF
TRBV19,12,TRBJ1-2,.,.,TGTGCCAGTAGTATATCCGTCTATGGCTACACCTTC,CASSISVYGYTF